The entry below gives a single TCR beta chain sequence along with its context. These data come from a study of blood T cell repertoires in COVID-19. Across the study: The United States, Italy and Spain provided the acute and convalescent COVID-19 samples.

Here immunoSEQ multiplex PCR was the method, and the copy in TCRdb shows in-frame clones only, minus some. Of roughly 180,000 clones listed, 80% to 90% are singletons. This CDR3 region has 13 residues. Germline V gives CDR1 SGHAT, CDR2 FQNNGV. The V and J ends lost 5 bases and 9 bases respectively, with 14 bases between them. Participant-reported clinical history was the basis for cohort assignment. Before being deemed recovered, Cohort 3 donors had two negative PCRs, clearance, or symptom resolution. V usage is TRBV11-2 and J usage is TRBJ2-4; the D gene is possibly TRBD2 (6 bases). Sequencing used PBMCs or T cells enriched from blood (not recorded which). The source is a man between 40 and 49 years old who had recovered from COVID-19. The chain's CDR3 is CASSTLAFPIQYF. CDR3 DNA sequence: TGTGCCAGCAGCACACTAGCTTTTCCCATTCAGTACTTC.